These 19 T cell receptor beta chains came from one sample sequenced in a study of T-cell reconstitution after alpha-beta-depleted transplantation in children. Preparation of the TCRbeta library involved a method that used unique molecular identifiers. TCRdb independently ran MiXCR on the PCR reads; one entry per CDR3 protein. The sample consists of roughly 300,000 distinct CDR3 sequences, about 9.9% of them appearing once. Here the sequenced sample was peripheral blood, taken 180 days after TCRalphabeta/CD19-depleted stem cell transplant. These receptor sequences come from a male patient aged 2-15 years who had a stem cell transplant for chronic granulomatous disease, so the T cells may come from the graft donor.

J is TRBJ2-7 and V is TRBV19; no reliable D call. Germline V gene lookup returns CDR1 LNHDA and CDR2 SQIVND (reference sequence). V dropped 5 bases and J dropped 3 bases, with 11 bases sitting between them. CDR3 length equals 13 residues. This CDR3 reads CASSSGRYYEQYF. DNA of the CDR3: TGTGCCAGTAGTTCGGGCAGATACTACGAGCAGTACTTC.

This clonotype has only a few counts. The DNA for the CDR3 is TGTGCCAGCAGCGTAGAGATGTTTTCAAATGAGCAGTTCTTC. Protein: CASSVEMFSNEQFF. V is TRBV9 and J is TRBJ2-1, with D unclear. Trimming took off 0 bases at V and 7 bases at J, with 11 bases between the two ends. Germline CDR1 SGDLS, CDR2 YYNGEE. This CDR3 spans 14 amino acids.

This clonotype showed up just a few times. CDR3 bases: TGTGCCAGCAGACCGACGAGCGGGGAGCTGTTTTTT. It yields the protein CASRPTSGELFF. The chain uses TRBV6-5 and TRBJ2-2; no clear D. The ends were cut back, 6 bases at V and 7 bases at J, with 9 bases in the middle. Germline V gives CDR1 MNHEY, CDR2 SVGAGI. CDR3 length: 12 residues.

Many counts were recorded for this clonotype. The chain carries TRBV15 and TRBJ2-7; TRBD1 agrees at 7 bases. V lost 5 bases, J lost 6 bases, and 4 bases stayed unmatched. This CDR3 region has 12 residues. The germline V gene has CDR1 LNHNV and CDR2 YYDKDF (reference sequence). DNA for the CDR3: TGTGCCACCAGCGCAGGGGGTTCCGAGCAGTACTTC. This translates into CATSAGGSEQYF.

This clonotype was seen ten or more times. The chain's CDR3 is CASRAGLLQETQYF. The CDR3 DNA follows: TGTGCCAGCAGAGCGGGACTCCTTCAAGAGACCCAGTACTTC. The J gene is TRBJ2-5, the V gene TRBV12-3 or TRBV12-4; 7 nucleotides match TRBD2. The CDR3 loop spans 14 amino acids. Trimming at V came to 6 bases and at J to 2 bases, leaving 6 bases not matched to a gene.

This clonotype appeared many times. The V gene is TRBV5-1, the J gene TRBJ2-7; D is possibly TRBD1 (6 bases). The CDR3 covers 15 residues. With 4 bases removed from V and 1 base from J, the gap between germline ends came to 15 bases. Germline V lookup: CDR1 SGHRS, CDR2 YFSETQ. CDR3 nucleotide sequence: TGCGCCAGCAGCGTGACAGGCTCCGGATCCTACGAGCAGTACTTC. It specifies CASSVTGSGSYEQYF.

This clonotype was observed many times. The rearrangement uses TRBV20-1 and TRBJ2-1; TRBD1 might be the D (5 bases). The germline V and J ends were trimmed by 7 bases and 0 bases, with 16 bases remaining between them. Germline V gene sequence: CDR1 DFQATT, CDR2 SNEGSKA (reference sequence). The CDR3 totals 15 residues. The CDR3 loop reads CSGTGRTSSYNEQFF. The CDR3 DNA reads TGCAGTGGAACAGGTCGGACAAGCTCCTACAATGAGCAGTTCTTC.

This clonotype was picked up many times. The rearrangement links TRBV18 to TRBJ2-1, with D uncertain. The CDR3 totals 13 residues. V lost 1 base to trimming and J lost 6 bases, with 7 bases between them. The germline gives CDR1 KGHSH, CDR2 LQKENI. In DNA form, the CDR3 reads TGTGCCAGCTCACCACTGGCTACCAATGAGCAGTTCTTC. Its protein product is CASSPLATNEQFF.

This clonotype has a count of ten or more. V gene TRBV7-8 combines with J gene TRBJ1-6, with 9 bases aligning to TRBD1. Germline CDR1 and CDR2: SGHVS and FQNEAQ. This CDR3 has 15 residues. J was trimmed by 7 bases and V by 6 bases; bases with no gene match: 7. CDR3 loop: CASSLGQGRNSPLHF. As DNA, the CDR3 is TGTGCCAGCAGTTTGGGACAGGGACGCAATTCACCCCTCCACTTT.

This clonotype was recorded many times. The rearrangement links TRBV12-3 or TRBV12-4 to TRBJ1-1; D is unclear. V was trimmed by 6 bases and J by 4 bases, leaving 9 bases between them. CDR3 length: 12 amino acids. The CDR3 region is CASRRVSTEAFF. For the CDR3, the DNA is TGTGCCAGCAGAAGGGTGAGCACTGAAGCTTTCTTT.

This clonotype has a count of ten or more. The chain is built from TRBV20-1 and TRBJ2-6; no definite D call. V shed 7 bases and J shed 2 bases, with 9 bases lying between them. The CDR3 is made up of 13 amino acids. CDR1 and CDR2 from the germline V gene are DFQATT and SNEGSKA (reference sequence). CDR3 region: CSVGPPGANVLTF. In DNA, the CDR3 is TGCAGTGTTGGACCTCCTGGGGCCAACGTCCTGACTTTC.

This clonotype came up many times. This chain uses TRBV7-9 with TRBJ2-5; 8 nucleotides match TRBD1. The V segment lost 7 bases and the J segment 5 bases; nucleotides outside the gene matches: 6. This CDR3 region has 13 residues. CDR1 is SEHNR, CDR2 FQNEAQ, per germline (reference sequence). The CDR3 bases are TGTGCCAGCATCCTGGACAGGGCGGAGACCCAGTACTTC. The encoded protein is CASILDRAETQYF.

This clonotype was observed many times. This sequence joins TRBV6-1 and TRBJ2-7; D unresolved. The CDR3 is 13 amino acids. Germline CDR1 is MNHNS and CDR2 is SASEGT. Deletions cut 2 bases from V and 1 base from J, with 6 bases between. CDR3 sequence reads: CASSEWGSYEQYF. In nucleotides, the CDR3 is TGTGCCAGCAGTGAATGGGGTTCCTACGAGCAGTACTTC.

Many counts were recorded for this clonotype. This chain uses TRBV12-3 or TRBV12-4 with TRBJ2-1; D is perhaps TRBD2 (6 bases). Trimming took 6 bases from V and 2 from J, leaving 17 bases between them. The CDR3 extends over 16 amino acids. The CDR3 here is CASRDVSGITYNEQFF. DNA for the CDR3: TGTGCCAGCAGGGACGTTAGCGGAATAACCTACAATGAGCAGTTCTTC.

This clonotype was seen at least ten times. The chain combines TRBV15 with TRBJ2-7, with D perhaps matching TRBD2 (6 bases). Deletions cut 1 base from V and 3 bases from J, with 16 bases between. Germline V gene data show CDR1 as LNHNV and CDR2 as YYDKDF (reference sequence). This CDR3 region has 16 residues. The CDR3 sequence is CATSRAGGLVFYEQYF. The DNA for the CDR3 is TGTGCCACCAGCAGAGCTGGGGGACTCGTCTTCTACGAGCAGTACTTC. Based on the CDR3 plus reference TRBV15 and TRBJ2-7, the full variable domain is DAMVIQNPRYQVTQFGKPVTLSCSQTLNHNVMYWYQQKSSQAPKLLFHYYDKDFNNEADTPDNFQSRRPNTSFCFLDIRSPGLGDTAMYLCATSRAGGLVFYEQYFGPGTRLTVT.

Only one count was recorded for this clonotype. A much larger clone differs by one base, so this may be a read error. The J gene is TRBJ2-1, the V gene TRBV7-6; 12 bases match TRBD2. The germline V gene has CDR1 SGHVS and CDR2 FNYEAQ. The CDR3 extends over 16 amino acids. With V trimmed by 7 bases and J by 2 bases, 6 bases remained unmatched. CDR3 residues: CASILRTSGAYNEQFF. The CDR3, as DNA: TGTGCCAGCATCCTAAGGACTAGCGGGGCCTACAATGAGCAGTTCTTC.

CDR3 protein: CASSHPNRATEAFF. In nucleotides, the CDR3 is TGTGCCAGCTCACACCCGAACAGGGCCACTGAAGCTTTCTTT. The chain carries TRBV18 and TRBJ1-1, with a possible D match to TRBD1 (6 bases). This CDR3 comprises 14 residues. Germline lookup yields CDR1 KGHSH and CDR2 LQKENI. Trimming stripped 4 bases from V and 4 bases from J, with 13 bases between.

This clonotype has ten or more counts. The gene calls are TRBV6-2 or TRBV6-3 and TRBJ2-1; either TRBD1 or TRBD2 may supply D (5 bases each). From germline, CDR1 is MNHEY and CDR2 SVGEGT. V dropped 10 bases and J dropped 4 bases, with 11 bases sitting between them. The CDR3 length is 12 residues. The CDR3: CATNGAYNEQFF. The CDR3 bases are TGTGCCACCAACGGGGCTTACAATGAGCAGTTCTTC.

This clonotype was counted many times. This chain connects TRBV28 to TRBJ1-1; D remains unclear. Per germline, CDR1 MDHEN and CDR2 SYDVKM. With 6 bases removed from V and 4 bases from J, the gap between germline ends came to 18 bases. There are 15 residues in the CDR3. CDR3 loop: CASSSPRPESTEAFF. In DNA form, the CDR3 reads TGTGCCAGCAGCTCTCCCCGGCCAGAGAGCACTGAAGCTTTCTTT. The full variable domain, completed using reference TRBV28 and TRBJ1-1, is DVKVTQSSRYLVKRTGEKVFLECVQDMDHENMFWYRQDPGLGLRLIYFSYDVKMKEKGDIPEGYSVSREKKERFSLILESASTNQTSMYLCASSSPRPESTEAFFGQGTRLTVV.